Listed below are T cell receptor beta chains from one sample, sequenced in a study of T cell responses to AZD1222 COVID-19 vaccine. Profiling relied on immunoSEQ multiplex PCR, and the TCRdb table lists in-frame clones only, not all of them. The data contain 120,000 to 150,000 clones, around 91% of them singletons. The sequenced sample was peripheral blood, obtained on day 0 of AZD1222 vaccination. These receptors all stem from an adult in good health. Both conserved end residues are trimmed from each CDR3. The order of the fields is V gene, CDR3 protein.

v_call: TRBV6-5; cdr3_aa: ASSYSGTSGRDTQY
v_call: TRBV5-5; cdr3_aa: ASSLWGRDEKLF
v_call: TRBV2; cdr3_aa: ASSEQGSPYYEQY
v_call: TRBV30; cdr3_aa: AWAGLIAGGISSSYNEQF
v_call: TRBV28; cdr3_aa: ASSLWDSYQPQH
v_call: TRBV3-1/TRBV3-2; cdr3_aa: ASSHSQREGPPYEQY
v_call: TRBV18; cdr3_aa: ASSPEFGDRGRHGYT
v_call: TRBV15; cdr3_aa: ATSRTGGVHSNQPQH
v_call: TRBV4-1; cdr3_aa: ASSTSGGPYEQY
v_call: TRBV25-1; cdr3_aa: ASSEYGGAKETQY
v_call: TRBV2; cdr3_aa: ASTPRGTQETQY
v_call: TRBV11-1; cdr3_aa: ASSLARRVETQY
v_call: TRBV7-2; cdr3_aa: ASSYGTSRTGELF
v_call: TRBV2; cdr3_aa: ASSEQGDPKGGYT
v_call: TRBV2; cdr3_aa: ASSEALISRYEQY
v_call: TRBV7-2; cdr3_aa: ASSLTPGNTIY
v_call: TRBV4-3; cdr3_aa: ASSHRDRVAYT
v_call: TRBV20-1; cdr3_aa: SARVENTIY
v_call: TRBV7-2; cdr3_aa: ASSSTLAGAHEQY
v_call: TRBV7-9; cdr3_aa: ASSLGAVNEKLF
v_call: TRBV6-2/TRBV6-3; cdr3_aa: ASSLVAYNEQF
v_call: TRBV12-5; cdr3_aa: ASGLGLTDTQY
v_call: TRBV19; cdr3_aa: ASSKLAMGYNEQF
v_call: TRBV28; cdr3_aa: ASSLHPKETQY
v_call: TRBV7-6; cdr3_aa: ASSRRGGGNEQY
v_call: TRBV28; cdr3_aa: ASSLFQWRRRGDYGYT